A selection of T cell receptor beta chains follows, all from one sample in a study of CD8 T cells in Susac syndrome. From the immunoSEQ multiplex PCR reads, TCRdb called clonotypes with MiXCR, one entry per CDR3 protein. The sample holds 95,000 to 150,000 distinct CDR3 sequences; over 90% are singletons and the top ten take less than 0.3%. Sequencing was carried out using CD8+ T cells from PBMCs. All receptors derive from a human donor with Susac syndrome. CDR3s include the opening cysteine and the closing phenylalanine or tryptophan. The D gene is left open where the match is weak. Clone size is not always given. Where it is, it says once, few, many or a class for expanded clones.

size: -; length: 16; J: TRBJ1-1; V: TRBV4-2; D: -; DNA: TGTGCCAGCAGCCTAAATTGGGGCGGGTCGAACACTGAAGCTTTCTTT; CDR3: CASSLNWGGSNTEAFF
size: -; length: 15; J: TRBJ2-3; V: TRBV29-1; D: TRBD1; DNA: TGCAGCGTTGAAGGGACAGGGGGGGGGACAGATACGCAGTATTTT; CDR3: CSVEGTGGGTDTQYF
size: once; length: 14; J: TRBJ2-7; V: TRBV3-1; D: -; DNA: TGTGCCAGCAGCCAAGACCAGGGCGTCCACGAGCAGTACTTC; CDR3: CASSQDQGVHEQYF
size: once; length: 12; J: TRBJ1-2; V: TRBV6-5; D: -; DNA: TGTGCCAGCCAAGGGGTCGGCTATGGCTACACCTTC; CDR3: CASQGVGYGYTF
size: once; length: 11; J: TRBJ2-7; V: TRBV29-1; D: -; DNA: TGCAGCGTTTTCGACTCCTACGAGCAGTACTTC; CDR3: CSVFDSYEQYF
size: -; length: 16; J: TRBJ2-3; V: TRBV2; D: TRBD2; DNA: TGTGCCAGCAGGGAAAATCCGGGACTAGCGTCAGATACGCAGTATTTT; CDR3: CASRENPGLASDTQYF
size: -; length: 14; J: TRBJ2-6; V: TRBV5-8; D: -; DNA: TGTGCCAGCAGCCACAGCTCTGGGGCCAACGTCCTGACTTTC; CDR3: CASSHSSGANVLTF
size: -; length: 16; J: TRBJ2-7; V: TRBV4-1; D: -; DNA: TGCGCCAGCAGCCAAAATCCCGGGACGGCGACCTACGAGCAGTACTTC; CDR3: CASSQNPGTATYEQYF
size: once; length: 16; J: TRBJ2-7; V: TRBV14; D: TRBD1; DNA: TGTGCCAGCAGCCAAGACCTGACGGACAGGGACGACGAGCAGTACTTC; CDR3: CASSQDLTDRDDEQYF
size: -; length: 12; J: TRBJ2-3; V: TRBV20-1; D: TRBD1; DNA: TGCAGTGCTAGGCCAGGGGGTGATACGCAGTATTTT; CDR3: CSARPGGDTQYF
size: -; length: 15; J: TRBJ2-1; V: TRBV9; D: -; DNA: TGTGCCAGCAGCGTCCGGACGGGAACCTACAATGAGCAGTTCTTC; CDR3: CASSVRTGTYNEQFF
size: few; length: 13; J: TRBJ1-5; V: TRBV4-2; D: -; DNA: TGTGCCAGCAGCCCCGACGGTAATCAGCCCCAGCATTTT; CDR3: CASSPDGNQPQHF
size: -; length: 11; J: TRBJ1-5; V: TRBV5-1; D: -; DNA: TGCGCCAGCAGCCATGTTTGGCCCCAGCATTTT; CDR3: CASSHVWPQHF
size: -; length: 19; J: TRBJ2-3; V: TRBV5-6; D: TRBD1; DNA: TGTGCCAGCAGCCCTGACAGGGAGCTGTCCACATATAGCACAGATACGCAGTATTTT; CDR3: CASSPDRELSTYSTDTQYF
size: few; length: 12; J: TRBJ1-6; V: TRBV12-3/TRBV12-4; D: -; DNA: TGTGCCAGCAGTTTAGGGGGCTCACCCCTCCACTTT; CDR3: CASSLGGSPLHF
size: -; length: 15; J: TRBJ2-7; V: TRBV4-1; D: -; DNA: TGCGCCAGCAGAAACCGGGACGGATCGTCCTACGAGCAGTACTTC; CDR3: CASRNRDGSSYEQYF
size: -; length: 14; J: TRBJ1-2; V: TRBV29-1; D: -; DNA: TGCAGCGTTGAGGACACAATTAATGGCTATGGCTACACCTTC; CDR3: CSVEDTINGYGYTF
size: -; length: 13; J: TRBJ2-2; V: TRBV19; D: -; DNA: TGTGCCAGTATCGACAGAAACACCGGGGAGCTGTTTTTT; CDR3: CASIDRNTGELFF